This T cell receptor (beta chain) was found in a study of neurological immune-mediated disorders (dated by TCRdb to about 2019). A note on the overall study: Peripheral blood TCR-beta repertoires from patients with HTLV-I-associated myelopathy (HAM/TSP), patients with multiple sclerosis, and healthy controls were compared in the study using UMI-based sequencing. The cohort included some 66 subjects: about 15 with HAM/TSP, about 34 with multiple sclerosis, and 20 or so healthy controls. Longitudinal samples, technical triplicates and paired sorted CD4+ and CD8+ T-cell subsets, alongside PBMC samples, were included among the 106 TCR-beta libraries.

Looking up the germline V gene yields CDR1 SGDLS and CDR2 YYNGEE. Between the V and J ends, shortened by 1 base and 5 bases respectively, the junction contains 9 bases. Taken from cysteine to phenylalanine, the CDR3 has 13 residues. The CDR3 DNA has 39 bases and is translated from base 1. This clonotype was picked up many times. Its antigen remains unidentified. One base away there is no much larger clone; base qualities are not given. Healthy controls were blood bank volunteers in Maryland, USA. For the unsorted PBMC libraries, 2 million PBMCs were stored in RNAlater at -80 degrees C until RNA extraction and were used to generate the libraries. Peripheral blood was subjected to Ficoll-Hypaque density gradient centrifugation to isolate PBMCs, which were then cryopreserved in liquid nitrogen. On the study overall, not on this receptor specifically: TCR clonal expansion was highest in HAM/TSP patients and lowest in MS patients, with MS patients falling below even healthy controls. Across subjects, expanded clones never shared an identical CDR3 amino acid sequence, which suggests that the TCR-beta repertoires in every group were private.

To synthesize cDNA, template-switch 5'RACE was performed with a primer carrying a 10-nucleotide random unique molecular identifier so that each TCR transcript was tagged. Every sequencing run covered 15-18 subjects and yielded more than 200 million TCR-beta sequences. Total RNA was extracted with the RNeasy kit. Using the KAPA Real-time Library Amplification kit, TCR-beta VDJ regions were amplified with primers for the TCR constant region and the 5'RACE anchor. Sample indexes and Illumina adaptors were added in a first PCR, after which library yield was increased in a second PCR. After Ampure bead purification, the TCR product of roughly 650 bp was size-selected on a 2% E-gel SizeSelection system. Before pooling, libraries had their quality checked on a Bioanalyzer, their concentration measured with Qubit, and their quantity determined with the Kapa Library Quantification kit. An Illumina HiSeq 2500 was used to sequence the libraries paired-end at 2 x 150 bp. To increase sequence diversity, roughly 24-32% phiX was spiked into each library pool. Per the source publication's procedure: Quality-filtered reads were processed with the UMI-based MiGEC pipeline, which removed over 75% of raw TCR sequences during error correction. IMGT germline references were used for aligning VDJ genes, and each clonotype was defined as a unique CDR3 amino acid sequence together with its V-J genes. Clonal expansion, Shannon diversity and CDR3 relatedness (CalcPairwiseDistances, ClusterSamples) were evaluated with VDJtools, and phylogenetic trees were built with CLCbio workbench. Clones with at least 8 unique UMIs were defined as expanded, with this threshold being based on coefficient-of-variation modelling across technical triplicates. Starting from the raw public reads, TCRdb applied fastp trimming at Q25, assembled clones with MiXCR and retained in-frame beta chains. Rows with a matching CDR3 protein are joined into one entry that keeps the most common DNA and genes. Here the V and J calls rest on TCRdb's processing, not on the authors' analysis. Across this sample there are more than 75,000 distinct CDR3 sequences, with approximately 10% seen only once. The ten largest clones take up 1.8% of the sample.

This TCR was sampled from a man aged 35 to 55 in good health. The sequenced sample was PBMCs. The sequence links TRBV9 to TRBJ2-5; TRBD2 is perhaps the D gene, given 5 matching bases. Here the CDR3 is given as CASSVQPGETQYF. The bases are TGTGCCAGCAGCGTACAACCGGGGGAGACCCAGTACTTC.